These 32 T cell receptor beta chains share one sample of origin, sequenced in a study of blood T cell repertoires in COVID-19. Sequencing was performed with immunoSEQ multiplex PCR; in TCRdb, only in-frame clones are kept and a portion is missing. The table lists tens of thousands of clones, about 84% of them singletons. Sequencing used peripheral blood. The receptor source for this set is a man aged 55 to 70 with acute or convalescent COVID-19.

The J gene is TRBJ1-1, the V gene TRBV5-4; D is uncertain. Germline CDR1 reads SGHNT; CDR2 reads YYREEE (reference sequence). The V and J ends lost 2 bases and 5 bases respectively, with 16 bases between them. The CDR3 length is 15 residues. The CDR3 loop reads CASSFAGGGYTEAFF. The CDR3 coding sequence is TGTGCCAGCAGCTTCGCCGGTGGAGGGTATACTGAAGCTTTCTTT.

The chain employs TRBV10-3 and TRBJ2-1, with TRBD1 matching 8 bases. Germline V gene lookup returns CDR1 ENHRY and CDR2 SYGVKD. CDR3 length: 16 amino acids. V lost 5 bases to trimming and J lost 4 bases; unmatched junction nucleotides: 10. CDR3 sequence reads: CAISYDDRGRYNEQFF. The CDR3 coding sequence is TGTGCCATCAGTTACGATGACAGGGGACGTTACAATGAGCAGTTCTTC.

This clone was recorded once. CDR3 loop: CASSFAASVKTTDTQYF. The CDR3 bases are TGTGCCAGCAGCTTTGCGGCTAGCGTGAAGACCACAGATACGCAGTATTTT. The V and J genes are TRBV12-1 and TRBJ2-3; the table's D call of TRBD2 was not tested on the DNA. TRBV12-1 is tagged as a pseudogene. The CDR3 runs 17 residues.

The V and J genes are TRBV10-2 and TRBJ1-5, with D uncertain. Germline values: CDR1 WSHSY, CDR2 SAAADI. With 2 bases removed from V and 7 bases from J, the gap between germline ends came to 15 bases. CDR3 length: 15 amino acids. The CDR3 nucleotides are TGCGCCAGCAGTGAGGGAATTTCGGATAGCCAGCCCCAGCATTTT. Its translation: CASSEGISDSQPQHF.

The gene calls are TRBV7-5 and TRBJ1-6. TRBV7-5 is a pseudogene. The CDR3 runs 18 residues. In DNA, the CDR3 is TGTGTCAGAAGCTTAGGGCCGACCTCGGGGACCTATAATTCACCCCTCCACTTT. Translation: CVRSLGPTSGTYNSPLHF.

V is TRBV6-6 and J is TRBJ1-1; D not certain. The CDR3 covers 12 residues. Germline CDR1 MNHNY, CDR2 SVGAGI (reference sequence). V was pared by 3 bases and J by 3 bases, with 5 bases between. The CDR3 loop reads CASSYGDTEAFF. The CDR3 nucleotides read TGTGCCAGCAGTTATGGAGACACTGAAGCTTTCTTT.

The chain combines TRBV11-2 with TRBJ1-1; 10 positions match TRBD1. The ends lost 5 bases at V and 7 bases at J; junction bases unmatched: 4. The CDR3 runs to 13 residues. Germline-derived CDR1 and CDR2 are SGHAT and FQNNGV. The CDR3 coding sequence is TGTGCCAGCAGCCCGGGACAGGGGATTGAAGCTTTCTTT. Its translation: CASSPGQGIEAFF. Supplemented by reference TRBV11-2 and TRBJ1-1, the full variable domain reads EAGVAQSPRYKIIEKRQSVAFWCNPISGHATLYWYQQILGQGPKLLIQFQNNGVVDDSQLPKDRFSAERLKGVDSTLKIQPAKLEDSAVYLCASSPGQGIEAFFGQGTRLTVV.

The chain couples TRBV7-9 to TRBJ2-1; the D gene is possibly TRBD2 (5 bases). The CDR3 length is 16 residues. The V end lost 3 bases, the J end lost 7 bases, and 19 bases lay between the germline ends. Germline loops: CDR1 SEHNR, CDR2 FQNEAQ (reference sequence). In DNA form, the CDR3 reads TGTGCCAGCAGCTTGGCTAGCAGAGGATATACTAATGAGCAGTTCTTC. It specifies CASSLASRGYTNEQFF. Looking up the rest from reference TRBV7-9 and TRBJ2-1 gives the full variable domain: DTGVSQNPRHKITKRGQNVTFRCDPISEHNRLYWYRQTLGQGPEFLTYFQNEAQLEKSRLLSDRFSAERPKGSFSTLEIQRTEQGDSAMYLCASSLASRGYTNEQFFGPGTRLTVL.

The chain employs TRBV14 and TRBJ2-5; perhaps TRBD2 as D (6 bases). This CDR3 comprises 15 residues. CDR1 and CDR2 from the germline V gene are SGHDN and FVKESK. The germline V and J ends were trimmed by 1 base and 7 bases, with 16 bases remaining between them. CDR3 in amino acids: CASSQGALRRATQYF. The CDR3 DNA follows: TGTGCCAGCAGCCAAGGGGCCTTAAGGAGGGCGACCCAGTACTTC.

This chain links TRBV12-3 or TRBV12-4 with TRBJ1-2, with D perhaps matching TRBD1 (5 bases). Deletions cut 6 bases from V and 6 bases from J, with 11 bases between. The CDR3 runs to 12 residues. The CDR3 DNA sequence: TGTGCCAGCAGCAAGACAGTACATGGCTACACCTTC. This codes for CASSKTVHGYTF.

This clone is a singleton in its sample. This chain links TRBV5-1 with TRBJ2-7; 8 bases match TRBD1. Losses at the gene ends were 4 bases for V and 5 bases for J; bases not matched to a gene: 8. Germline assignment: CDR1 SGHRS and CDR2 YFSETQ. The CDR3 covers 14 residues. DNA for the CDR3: TGCGCCAGCAGCACTGGACAGGGAGTCGACGAGCAGTACTTC. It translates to CASSTGQGVDEQYF.

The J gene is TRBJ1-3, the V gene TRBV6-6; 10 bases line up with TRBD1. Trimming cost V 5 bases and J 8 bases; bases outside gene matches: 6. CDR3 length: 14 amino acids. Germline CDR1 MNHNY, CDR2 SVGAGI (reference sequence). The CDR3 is CASSDRGRGDTIYF. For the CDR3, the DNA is TGTGCCAGCAGTGACAGGGGGCGCGGGGACACCATATATTTT.

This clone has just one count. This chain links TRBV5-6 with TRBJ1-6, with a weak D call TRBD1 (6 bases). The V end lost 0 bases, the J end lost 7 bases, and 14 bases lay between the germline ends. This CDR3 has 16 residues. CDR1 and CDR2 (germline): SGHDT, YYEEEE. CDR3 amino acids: CASSLGGRGLNSPLHF. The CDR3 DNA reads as TGTGCCAGCAGCTTGGGGGGGCGCGGTCTGAATTCACCCCTCCACTTT.

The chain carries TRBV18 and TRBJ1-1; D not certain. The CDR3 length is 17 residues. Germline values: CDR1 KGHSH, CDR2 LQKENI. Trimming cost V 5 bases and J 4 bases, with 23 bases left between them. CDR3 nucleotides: TGTGCCAGCTCATCGGAGGCGGGTTTGATTTCTGGCACTGAAGCTTTCTTT. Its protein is CASSSEAGLISGTEAFF. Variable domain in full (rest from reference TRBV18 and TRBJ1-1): NAGVMQNPRHLVRRRGQEARLRCSPMKGHSHVYWYRQLPEEGLKFMVYLQKENIIDESGMPKERFSAEFPKEGPSILRIQQVVRGDSAAYFCASSSEAGLISGTEAFFGQGTRLTVV.

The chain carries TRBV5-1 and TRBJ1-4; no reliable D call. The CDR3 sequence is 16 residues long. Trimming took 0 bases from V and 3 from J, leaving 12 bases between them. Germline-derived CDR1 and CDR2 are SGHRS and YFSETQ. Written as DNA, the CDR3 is TGCGCCAGCAGCTTGGAGGTTCGGAGATCTAATGAAAAACTGTTTTTT. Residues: CASSLEVRRSNEKLFF.

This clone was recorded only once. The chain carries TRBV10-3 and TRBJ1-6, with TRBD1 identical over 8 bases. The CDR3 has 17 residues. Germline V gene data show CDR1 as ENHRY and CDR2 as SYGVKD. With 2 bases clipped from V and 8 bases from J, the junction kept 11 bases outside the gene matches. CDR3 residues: CAISERTGLFSYSPLHF. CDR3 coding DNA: TGTGCCATCAGTGAGAGGACAGGGCTCTTCTCTTATTCACCCCTCCACTTT.

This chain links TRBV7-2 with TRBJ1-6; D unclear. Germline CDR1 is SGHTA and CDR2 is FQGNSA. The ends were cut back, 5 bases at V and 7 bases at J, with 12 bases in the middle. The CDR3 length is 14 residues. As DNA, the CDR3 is TGTGCCAGCAGCGTCCTCCAGGAAAATTCACCCCTCCACTTT. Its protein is CASSVLQENSPLHF.

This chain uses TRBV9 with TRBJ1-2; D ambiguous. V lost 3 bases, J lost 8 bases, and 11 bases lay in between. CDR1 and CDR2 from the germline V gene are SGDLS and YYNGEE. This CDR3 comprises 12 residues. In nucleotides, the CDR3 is TGTGCCAGCAGCGGGAGGGAGCCGGGCTACACCTTC. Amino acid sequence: CASSGREPGYTF.

The CDR3 spells CARSLYSWTEGYTLSNQPQHF. CDR3 bases: TGTGCCAGAAGCTTGTATTCCTGGACAGAGGGTTATACTCTTAGCAATCAGCCCCAGCATTTT. V gene TRBV5-3 combines with J gene TRBJ1-5, with D maybe TRBD1 (6 bases). TRBV5-3 is an ORF; its function is uncertain. With 1 base removed from V and 0 bases from J, the gap between germline ends came to 26 bases. The CDR3 spans 21 residues.

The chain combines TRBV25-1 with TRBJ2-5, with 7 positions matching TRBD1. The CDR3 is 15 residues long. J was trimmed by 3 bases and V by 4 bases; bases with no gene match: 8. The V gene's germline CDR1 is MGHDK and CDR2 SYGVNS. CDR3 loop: CASSVTGHFKETQYF. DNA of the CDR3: TGTGCCAGCAGTGTGACAGGGCATTTTAAAGAGACCCAGTACTTC.

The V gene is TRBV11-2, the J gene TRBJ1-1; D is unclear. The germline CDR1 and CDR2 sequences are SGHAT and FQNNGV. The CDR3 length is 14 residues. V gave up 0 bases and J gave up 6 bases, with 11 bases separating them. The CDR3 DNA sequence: TGTGCCAGCAGCTTAGATTTTATGTTAGCTGAAGCTTTCTTT. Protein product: CASSLDFMLAEAFF.

This CDR3 is CAWSVMLYGGEKLFF. The CDR3 bases are TGTGCCTGGAGTGTAATGCTCTACGGGGGAGAAAAACTGTTTTTT. V is TRBV30 and J is TRBJ1-4; D perhaps matches TRBD1 (5 bases). Germline V gene lookup returns CDR1 GTSNPN and CDR2 SVGIG (reference sequence). V lost 0 bases, J lost 8 bases, and 16 bases lay in between. The CDR3 is 15 amino acids.

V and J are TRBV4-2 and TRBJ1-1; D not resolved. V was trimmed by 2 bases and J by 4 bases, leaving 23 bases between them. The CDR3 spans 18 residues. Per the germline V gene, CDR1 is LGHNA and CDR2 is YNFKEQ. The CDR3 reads CASSQKGGKWEASTEAFF. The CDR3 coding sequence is TGTGCCAGCAGCCAAAAAGGTGGTAAATGGGAGGCGAGCACTGAAGCTTTCTTT.

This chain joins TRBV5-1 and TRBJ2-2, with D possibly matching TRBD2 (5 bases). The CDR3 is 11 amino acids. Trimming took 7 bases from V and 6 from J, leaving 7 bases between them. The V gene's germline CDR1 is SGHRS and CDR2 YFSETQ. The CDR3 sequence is CASEEAGELFF. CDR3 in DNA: TGCGCCAGCGAGGAGGCCGGGGAGCTGTTTTTT.

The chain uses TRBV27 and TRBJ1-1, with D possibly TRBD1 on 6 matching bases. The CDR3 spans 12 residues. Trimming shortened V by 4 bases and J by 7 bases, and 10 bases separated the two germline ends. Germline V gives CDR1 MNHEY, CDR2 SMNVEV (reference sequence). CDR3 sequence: CASSSTGHEAFF. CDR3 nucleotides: TGTGCCAGCAGTTCAACAGGGCATGAAGCTTTCTTT.

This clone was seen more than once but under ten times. Written as DNA, the CDR3 is TGTGCCAGCAGCCAAGCCGGGACAGGGGGTTGGGGTGGCTACACCTTC. As protein: CASSQAGTGGWGGYTF. The chain links TRBV3-1 (or the pseudogene TRBV3-2) to TRBJ1-2; 11 positions agree with TRBD1. V was clipped by 1 base and J by 7 bases; unmatched bases: 8. Per the germline V gene, CDR1 is LGHDT and CDR2 is YNNKEL (reference sequence). CDR3 size: 16 residues.

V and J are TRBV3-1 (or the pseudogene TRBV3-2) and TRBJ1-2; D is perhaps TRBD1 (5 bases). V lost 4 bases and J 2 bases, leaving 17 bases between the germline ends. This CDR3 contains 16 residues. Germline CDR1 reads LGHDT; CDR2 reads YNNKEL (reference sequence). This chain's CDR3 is CASSLTLGRQNYGYTF. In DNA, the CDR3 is TGTGCCAGCAGCCTGACTTTGGGCAGACAGAACTATGGCTACACCTTC.

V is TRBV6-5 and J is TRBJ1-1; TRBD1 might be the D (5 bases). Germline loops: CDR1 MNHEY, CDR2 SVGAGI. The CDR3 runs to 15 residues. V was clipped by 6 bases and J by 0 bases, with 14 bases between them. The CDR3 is CASSKQTVLNTEAFF. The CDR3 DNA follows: TGTGCCAGCAGCAAACAGACAGTCTTGAACACTGAAGCTTTCTTT.

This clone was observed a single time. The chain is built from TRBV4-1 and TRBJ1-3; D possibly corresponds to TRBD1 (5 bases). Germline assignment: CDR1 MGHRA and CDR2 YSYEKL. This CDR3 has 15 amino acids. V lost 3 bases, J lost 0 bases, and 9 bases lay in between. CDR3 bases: TGCGCCAGCAGCCACTTAGACAGCTCTGGAAACACCATATATTTT. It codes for CASSHLDSSGNTIYF.

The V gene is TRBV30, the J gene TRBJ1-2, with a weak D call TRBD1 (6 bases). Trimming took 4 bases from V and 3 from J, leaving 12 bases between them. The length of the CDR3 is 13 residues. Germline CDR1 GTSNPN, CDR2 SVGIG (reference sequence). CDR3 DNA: TGTGCCTGGACCAGGACAGACCACTATGGCTACACCTTC. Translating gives CAWTRTDHYGYTF.

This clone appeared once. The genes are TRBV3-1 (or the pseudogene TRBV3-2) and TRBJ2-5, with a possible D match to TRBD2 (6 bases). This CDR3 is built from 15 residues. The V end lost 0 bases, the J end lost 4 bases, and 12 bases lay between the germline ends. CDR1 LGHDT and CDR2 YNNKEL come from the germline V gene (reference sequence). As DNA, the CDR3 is TGTGCCAGCAGCCAAGAAAAAGGGCGGGGAGAGACCCAGTACTTC. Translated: CASSQEKGRGETQYF.

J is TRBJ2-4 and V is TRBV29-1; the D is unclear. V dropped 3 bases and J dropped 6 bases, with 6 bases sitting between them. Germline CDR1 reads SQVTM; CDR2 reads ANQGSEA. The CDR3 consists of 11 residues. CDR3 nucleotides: TGCAGCGTTGATGACTTAAACATTCAGTACTTC. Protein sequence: CSVDDLNIQYF. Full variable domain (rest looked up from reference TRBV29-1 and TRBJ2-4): SAVISQKPSRDICQRGTSLTIQCQVDSQVTMMFWYRQQPGQSLTLIATANQGSEATYESGFVIDKFPISRPNLTFSTLTVSNMSPEDSSIYLCSVDDLNIQYFGAGTRLSVL.